This T cell receptor beta chain is from a study of early T cells in non-severe SARS-CoV-2 infection. For the study at large: Sequencing input comprised bulk RNA from unsorted whole blood; chain pairing was not available.

This clonotype was seen at least ten times. Germline V gene data show CDR1 as DFQATT and CDR2 as SNEGSKA (reference sequence). Deletions cut 6 bases from V and 8 bases from J, with 13 bases between. The CDR3 sequence is 12 residues long. Unique molecular identifiers were added to individual cDNA molecules. TCRdb reprocessed the 5' RACE reads with MiXCR, giving one entry per CDR3 protein. The data contain about 69,000 distinct CDR3 sequences, about 9.4% of them singletons. This clonotype originated in an adult who was a healthcare worker with PCR-confirmed SARS-CoV-2 infection or an uninfected control (not recorded which). The sequencing input was whole blood. This sequence joins TRBV20-1 and TRBJ2-2; D is uncertain. DNA for the CDR3: TGCAGTGCGATCTTTCCCCGTGGGGAGCTGTTTTTT. This gives the protein CSAIFPRGELFF.